This entry lists 10 T cell receptor beta chains sequenced from one sample in a study of beta chain features in type 1 diabetes. Whole-study findings and limits: For Type 1 diabetes patients, all four CD4+ subsets carried TCRB CDR3s that were moderately but significantly shorter.

The authors reverse transcribed all of the isolated RNA, so sequencing captured expressed TCRB transcripts. Data came from immunoSEQ multiplex PCR; TCRdb stores just in-frame clones and leaves some out. This sample has about 300,000 clones, with approximately 13% found just once. Their antigens are not known. The sample taken for sequencing was naive CD4+ T cells from blood. The source of these receptors is a woman aged 18-29 years with type 1 diabetes.

The sample holds a few counts of this clone. The rearrangement uses TRBV5-1 and TRBJ2-3, with 10 bases matching TRBD2. CDR1 is SGHRS and CDR2 is YFSETQ in the germline V gene. The CDR3 is 16 residues long. V dropped 4 bases and J dropped 3; count of bases not matched to a gene: 8. The chain's CDR3 is CASSTTGTSVTDTQYF. The CDR3 DNA reads as TGCGCCAGCAGCACGACCGGGACTAGCGTAACAGATACGCAGTATTTT.

This clone was recorded a few times. V and J are TRBV10-3 and TRBJ1-2; 7 nucleotides agree with TRBD1. There are 13 residues in the CDR3. Trimming took 6 bases from V and 7 from J; bases not matched to a gene: 8. CDR1 and CDR2 from the germline V gene are ENHRY and SYGVKD. This chain's CDR3 is CAIRADRYAGYTF. The CDR3 DNA reads TGTGCCATCAGAGCGGACAGGTACGCTGGCTACACCTTC.

The V and J genes are TRBV7-9 and TRBJ2-5, with a tentative D call TRBD2 (5 bases). The length of the CDR3 is 14 residues. V lost 0 bases to trimming and J lost 5 bases, with 10 bases between them. The germline CDR1 and CDR2 sequences are SEHNR and FQNEAQ (reference sequence). The CDR3 reads CASSLAGLAETQYF. CDR3 coding DNA: TGTGCCAGCAGCTTAGCGGGCCTAGCCGAGACCCAGTACTTC.

J is TRBJ2-1 and V is TRBV23-1; TRBD2 matches at 12 bases. TRBV23-1 is marked as an open reading frame, function uncertain. V was clipped by 1 base and J by 0 bases; unmatched bases: 10. The CDR3 sequence is 20 residues long. In DNA form, the CDR3 reads TGCGCCAGCAGTCAATGGCGGCTAGCGGGAGGGAAGAGCTCCTACAATGAGCAGTTCTTC. This codes for CASSQWRLAGGKSSYNEQFF.

The table lists this clone with a few counts. This CDR3 is CASSVVGHKGETQYF. The CDR3, as DNA: TGTGCCAGCAGCGTAGTGGGACATAAAGGAGAGACCCAGTACTTC. The gene calls are TRBV9 and TRBJ2-5, with TRBD1 as a possible D gene (6 bases). The CDR3 consists of 15 residues. V lost 0 bases to trimming and J lost 4 bases, with 13 bases between them. Looked up from germline, CDR1 is SGDLS and CDR2 is YYNGEE.

This sequence joins TRBV6-1 and TRBJ2-6; D uncertain. CDR1 MNHNS and CDR2 SASEGT come from the germline V gene. The CDR3 has 14 residues. The V end was cut by 7 bases, the J end by 2 bases, with 9 bases between. In DNA, the CDR3 is TGTGCCAGCACCCCGGTCCCTGGGGCCAACGTCCTGACTTTC. It yields the protein CASTPVPGANVLTF.

This clone has a handful of counts. The rearrangement uses TRBV7-9 and TRBJ2-7; the match to TRBD2 covers 14 bases. The J segment lost 6 bases and the V segment lost 5 bases, leaving 6 bases of the junction unmatched. Germline V CDR1 and CDR2: SEHNR, FQNEAQ (reference sequence). The CDR3 spans 15 residues. For the CDR3, the DNA is TGTGCCAGCAGCCGACTAGCGGGAGGGCCCGGCGAGCAGTACTTC. Amino acids: CASSRLAGGPGEQYF.

This clone was seen more than once but under ten times. This chain connects TRBV6-6 to TRBJ2-5; D perhaps matches TRBD2 (6 bases). CDR1 is MNHNY, CDR2 SVGAGI, per germline (reference sequence). The CDR3 has 13 amino acids. Trimming pared 1 base from V and 5 bases from J, leaving 8 bases between. The DNA of the CDR3 is TGTGCCAGCAGTTACTGGGGGAGGGAGACCCAGTACTTC. Translated: CASSYWGRETQYF.

The gene calls are TRBV20-1 and TRBJ2-7; D remains unclear. The CDR3 is 10 residues long. Germline V lookup: CDR1 DFQATT, CDR2 SNEGSKA (reference sequence). The V end lost 0 bases, the J end lost 11 bases, and 8 bases lay between the germline ends. This CDR3 reads CSARDERKYV. For the CDR3, the DNA is TGCAGTGCTAGAGATGAGCGAAAGTACGTC.

This clone was detected only a few times. This chain joins TRBV7-9 and TRBJ1-1; a possible D gene is TRBD1 (6 bases). The CDR3 loop spans 13 amino acids. Germline lookup yields CDR1 SEHNR and CDR2 FQNEAQ (reference sequence). V lost 4 bases to trimming and J lost 7 bases, with 13 bases between them. CDR3 sequence: CASSWGGQNEAFF. The CDR3 nucleotides are TGTGCCAGCAGCTGGGGCGGACAGAATGAAGCTTTCTTT.